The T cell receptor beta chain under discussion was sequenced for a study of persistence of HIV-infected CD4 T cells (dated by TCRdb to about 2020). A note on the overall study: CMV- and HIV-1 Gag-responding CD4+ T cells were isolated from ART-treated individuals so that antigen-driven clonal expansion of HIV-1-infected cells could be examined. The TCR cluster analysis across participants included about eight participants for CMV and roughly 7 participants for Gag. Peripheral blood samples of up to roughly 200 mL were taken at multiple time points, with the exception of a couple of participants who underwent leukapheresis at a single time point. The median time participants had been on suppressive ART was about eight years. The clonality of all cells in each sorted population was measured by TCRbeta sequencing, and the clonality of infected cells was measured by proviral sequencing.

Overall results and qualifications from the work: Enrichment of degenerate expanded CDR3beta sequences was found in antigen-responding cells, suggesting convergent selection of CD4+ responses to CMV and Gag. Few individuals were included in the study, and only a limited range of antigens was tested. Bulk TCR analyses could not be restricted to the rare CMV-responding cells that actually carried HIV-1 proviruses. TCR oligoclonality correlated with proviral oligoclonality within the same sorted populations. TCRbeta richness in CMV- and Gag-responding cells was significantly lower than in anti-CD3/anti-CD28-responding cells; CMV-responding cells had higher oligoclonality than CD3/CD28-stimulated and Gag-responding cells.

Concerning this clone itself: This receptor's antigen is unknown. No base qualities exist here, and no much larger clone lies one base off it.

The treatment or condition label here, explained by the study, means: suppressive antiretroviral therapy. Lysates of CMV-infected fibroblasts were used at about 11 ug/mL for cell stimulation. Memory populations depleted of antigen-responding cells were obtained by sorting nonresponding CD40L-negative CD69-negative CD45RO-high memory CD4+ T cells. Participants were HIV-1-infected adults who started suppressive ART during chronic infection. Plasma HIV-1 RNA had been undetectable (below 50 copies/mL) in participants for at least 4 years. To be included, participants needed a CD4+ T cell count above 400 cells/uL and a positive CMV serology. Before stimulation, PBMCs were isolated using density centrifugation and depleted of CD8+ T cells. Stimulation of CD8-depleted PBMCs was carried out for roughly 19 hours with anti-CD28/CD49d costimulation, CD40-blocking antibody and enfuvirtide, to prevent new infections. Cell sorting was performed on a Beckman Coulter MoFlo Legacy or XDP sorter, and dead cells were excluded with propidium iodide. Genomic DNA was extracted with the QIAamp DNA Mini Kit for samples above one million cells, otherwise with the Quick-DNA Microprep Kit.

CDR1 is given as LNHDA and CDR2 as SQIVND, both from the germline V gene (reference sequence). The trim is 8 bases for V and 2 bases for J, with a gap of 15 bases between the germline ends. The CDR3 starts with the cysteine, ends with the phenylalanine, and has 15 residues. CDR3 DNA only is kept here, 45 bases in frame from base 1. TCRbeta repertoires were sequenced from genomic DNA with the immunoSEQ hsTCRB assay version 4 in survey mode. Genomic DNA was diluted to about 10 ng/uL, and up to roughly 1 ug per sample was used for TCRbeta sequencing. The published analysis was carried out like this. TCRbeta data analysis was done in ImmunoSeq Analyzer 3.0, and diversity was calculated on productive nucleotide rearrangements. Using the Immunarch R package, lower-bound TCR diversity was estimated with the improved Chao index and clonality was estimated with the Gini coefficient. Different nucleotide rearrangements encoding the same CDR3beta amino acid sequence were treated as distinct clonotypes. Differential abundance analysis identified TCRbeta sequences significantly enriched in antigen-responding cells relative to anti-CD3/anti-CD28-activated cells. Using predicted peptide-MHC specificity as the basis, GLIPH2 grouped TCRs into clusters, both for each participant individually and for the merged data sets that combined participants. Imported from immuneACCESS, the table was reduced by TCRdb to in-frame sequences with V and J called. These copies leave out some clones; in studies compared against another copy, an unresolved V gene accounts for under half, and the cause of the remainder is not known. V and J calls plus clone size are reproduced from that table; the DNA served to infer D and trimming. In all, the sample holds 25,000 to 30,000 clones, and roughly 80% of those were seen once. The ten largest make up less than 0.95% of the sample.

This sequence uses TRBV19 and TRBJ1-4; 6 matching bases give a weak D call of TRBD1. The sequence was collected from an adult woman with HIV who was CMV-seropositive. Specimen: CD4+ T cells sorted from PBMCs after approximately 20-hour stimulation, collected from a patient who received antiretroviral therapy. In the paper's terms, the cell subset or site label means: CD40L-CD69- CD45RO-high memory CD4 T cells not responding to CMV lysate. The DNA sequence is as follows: TGTGCCAGTGGATACCCCAGGGGTACTAATGAAAAACTGTTTTTT. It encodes CASGYPRGTNEKLFF.